The rows below give T cell receptor beta chains drawn from one sample of a study of blood T cell repertoires in COVID-19. The table came from immunoSEQ multiplex PCR; TCRdb's copy has only in-frame clones and leaves some out. The sample comprises some 270,000 clones, about 90% of which are singletons, and about 3.1% rests with the top ten. Sequencing was performed on PBMCs or T cells enriched from blood (not recorded which). Every receptor here comes from a woman aged 40 to 50 who had been exposed to COVID-19. CDR3s include the opening cysteine and the closing phenylalanine or tryptophan. The D gene is left open where the match is weak. Part of the rows lack a size; the others show once, few, many or a class for expanded clones.

J	V	length	size	D	CDR3	DNA
TRBJ2-1	TRBV4-3	17	once	TRBD1	CASSQLGRDRGFAEQFF	TGCGCCAGCAGCCAATTGGGCCGGGACAGGGGGTTTGCTGAGCAGTTCTTC
TRBJ1-4	TRBV28	14	NA	NA	CASSQSDSNEKLFF	TGTGCCAGCAGTCAATCGGACAGCAATGAAAAACTGTTTTTT
TRBJ1-5	TRBV28	13	NA	NA	CASSFRARQPQHF	TGTGCCAGCAGTTTCAGGGCCCGACAGCCCCAGCATTTT
TRBJ1-2	TRBV18	14	once	NA	CASSPGAANYGYTF	TGTGCCAGCTCACCAGGAGCCGCTAACTATGGCTACACCTTC
TRBJ1-2	TRBV19	16	NA	NA	CASSILGERGLYGYTF	TGTGCCAGTAGTATTCTAGGGGAAAGGGGACTCTATGGCTACACCTTC
TRBJ2-5	TRBV7-3	12	NA	NA	CASSLDRETQYF	TGTGCCAGCAGCTTAGACAGAGAGACCCAGTACTTC
TRBJ1-2	TRBV12-3/TRBV12-4	11	NA	NA	CASRIQGGYTF	TGTGCCAGCAGGATACAGGGAGGCTACACCTTC
TRBJ1-2	TRBV30	12	once	TRBD1	CAWSGGQEFSTF	TGTGCCTGGAGTGGAGGACAGGAATTTAGCACCTTC
TRBJ1-2	TRBV19	12	NA	NA	CASSISGYGYTF	TGTGCCAGTAGTATAAGCGGTTATGGCTACACCTTC
TRBJ1-4	TRBV6-5	15	NA	NA	CASSYSQGGGMKLFF	TGTGCCAGCAGTTACTCCCAGGGAGGTGGAATGAAACTGTTTTTT
TRBJ1-6	TRBV6-5	15	once	NA	CASSSLQGSYSPLHF	TGTGCCAGCAGTAGTCTTCAGGGGTCATACTCACCCCTCCACTTT
TRBJ1-1	TRBV11-1	14	NA	TRBD1	CASSTRQGNTEAFF	TGTGCCAGCAGCACTCGACAGGGGAACACTGAAGCTTTCTTT
TRBJ2-1	TRBV14	13	NA	NA	CASSLSLGNEQFF	TGTGCCAGCAGCCTTAGTCTAGGCAATGAGCAGTTCTTC
TRBJ2-6	TRBV7-3	15	NA	NA	CASSFPGAGANVLTF	TGTGCCAGCAGCTTTCCGGGGGCTGGGGCCAACGTCCTGACTTTC
TRBJ2-7	TRBV14	17	NA	NA	CASSQARSGVRSYEQYF	TGTGCCAGCAGCCAGGCGAGGTCGGGGGTCCGCTCCTACGAGCAGTACTTC
TRBJ1-2	TRBV3-1/TRBV3-2	15	NA	TRBD1	CASRQPGQGDYGYTF	TGTGCCAGCAGACAACCGGGACAGGGGGACTATGGCTACACCTTC
TRBJ2-3	TRBV2	15	NA	NA	CASSESAGQSDTQYF	TGTGCCAGCAGTGAATCTGCGGGGCAGTCAGATACGCAGTATTTT
TRBJ2-1	TRBV7-6	14	NA	TRBD2	CASSLVLAETEQFF	TGTGCCAGCAGCTTAGTACTAGCGGAAACAGAGCAGTTCTTC
TRBJ1-5	TRBV7-8	16	NA	TRBD1	CASSFAQGISNQPQHF	TGTGCCAGCAGCTTCGCACAGGGGATTAGCAATCAGCCCCAGCATTTT
TRBJ2-5	TRBV7-3	13	NA	NA	CASSRSGQETQYF	TGTGCCAGCAGCCGTAGCGGACAAGAGACCCAGTACTTC
TRBJ2-3	TRBV28	15	NA	NA	CASSLIATSTDTQYF	TGTGCCAGCAGTTTAATAGCGACTAGCACAGATACGCAGTATTTT
TRBJ2-1	TRBV19	16	NA	NA	CATAGPHRGRNNEQFF	TGTGCCACCGCCGGGCCCCACAGAGGGAGGAACAATGAGCAGTTCTTC
TRBJ1-5	TRBV9	15	NA	NA	CASSVADSMDQPQHF	TGTGCCAGCAGCGTAGCTGATAGCATGGATCAGCCCCAGCATTTT
TRBJ1-1	TRBV10-3	14	few	NA	CAISEGRGGAEAFF	TGTGCCATCAGTGAGGGCCGGGGTGGGGCTGAAGCTTTCTTT
TRBJ1-4	TRBV5-1	14	NA	TRBD1	CASSLAGGYEKLFF	TGCGCCAGCAGCTTGGCAGGGGGTTATGAAAAACTGTTTTTT
TRBJ1-2	TRBV9	16	NA	TRBD1	CASSDGQGQASDGYTF	TGTGCCAGCAGCGATGGACAGGGACAGGCCTCAGATGGCTACACCTTC
TRBJ1-2	TRBV12-3/TRBV12-4	13	NA	NA	CASSFPRVAGYTF	TGTGCCAGCAGTTTCCCTCGGGTGGCAGGCTACACCTTC
TRBJ1-5	TRBV4-1	14	NA	NA	CASSPQGGIQPQHF	TGCGCCAGCAGCCCACAGGGCGGAATTCAGCCCCAGCATTTT
TRBJ1-1	TRBV5-6	15	NA	NA	CASSYLRRMNTEAFF	TGTGCCAGCAGCTACCTTCGGAGAATGAACACTGAAGCTTTCTTT
TRBJ2-7	TRBV30	17	NA	TRBD1	CAWSIIPMGQNSYEQYF	TGTGCCTGGAGTATAATCCCGATGGGACAGAACTCCTACGAGCAGTACTTC
TRBJ2-5	TRBV28	16	NA	TRBD2	CASSPQLAGAQETQYF	TGTGCCAGCAGTCCCCAACTAGCGGGGGCCCAAGAGACCCAGTACTTC
TRBJ2-7	TRBV5-1	14	few	NA	CASRNPPAEYEQYF	TGCGCCAGCAGAAACCCCCCAGCGGAGTACGAGCAGTACTTC
TRBJ1-6	TRBV6-6	15	few	NA	CASSQGGTGNSPLHF	TGTGCCAGCAGCCAGGGAGGGACTGGCAATTCACCCCTCCACTTT
TRBJ2-7	TRBV12-3/TRBV12-4	13	NA	NA	CASRPSGVVEQYF	TGTGCCAGCAGACCTTCAGGGGTTGTCGAGCAGTACTTC
TRBJ2-7	TRBV10-3	11	NA	NA	CAIRQIHEQYF	TGTGCCATCAGACAGATCCACGAGCAGTACTTC
TRBJ2-3	TRBV7-9	16	NA	NA	CASSLYSGSRTDTQYF	TGTGCCAGCAGCTTATATTCCGGTTCTCGGACAGATACGCAGTATTTT
TRBJ1-5	TRBV6-2/TRBV6-3	15	once	NA	CATSFAVGSNQPQHF	TGTGCCACCAGTTTCGCGGTTGGGAGCAATCAGCCCCAGCATTTT
TRBJ1-6	TRBV3-1/TRBV3-2	16	NA	NA	CASSRLVRDKNSPLHF	TGTGCCAGCAGCCGCTTGGTCCGGGACAAGAATTCACCCCTCCACTTT
TRBJ1-6	TRBV30	16	once	NA	CAWSGYRQRGGSPLHF	TGTGCCTGGAGTGGGTACCGCCAACGGGGTGGATCACCCCTCCACTTT
TRBJ2-1	TRBV5-1	15	NA	TRBD2	CASSFGLAVYNEQFF	TGTGCCAGCAGCTTCGGACTAGCCGTCTACAATGAGCAGTTCTTC
TRBJ2-1	TRBV7-2	12	NA	NA	CASSRSYNEQFF	TGTGCCAGCAGCCGCTCCTACAATGAGCAGTTCTTC
TRBJ1-2	TRBV27	15	once	TRBD1	CASRTQGMANYGYTF	TGTGCCAGCAGAACACAGGGGATGGCTAACTATGGCTACACCTTC
TRBJ1-5	TRBV28	13	NA	NA	CASKGGGRQPQHF	TGTGCCAGCAAGGGGGGGGGTAGGCAGCCCCAGCATTTT
TRBJ2-3	TRBV5-6	14	once	NA	CASSPGGNTDTQYF	TGTGCCAGCAGCCCCGGCGGGAATACAGATACGCAGTATTTT
TRBJ2-3	TRBV4-1	18	NA	TRBD1	CASSQDRETGGSADTQYF	TGCGCCAGCAGCCAAGATCGAGAGACAGGGGGAAGTGCAGATACGCAGTATTTT
TRBJ1-2	TRBV11-3	15	NA	NA	CASSLGTVFNYGYTF	TGTGCCAGCAGCTTAGGTACAGTCTTTAACTATGGCTACACCTTC
TRBJ2-2	TRBV19	16	once	NA	CASSDPGGKGTGELFF	TGTGCCAGTAGTGACCCAGGGGGGAAAGGGACCGGGGAGCTGTTTTTT
TRBJ1-2	TRBV7-7	16	NA	TRBD1	CASSSLTGEGLHGYTF	TGTGCCAGCAGCTCACTGACAGGGGAGGGGCTACATGGCTACACCTTC
TRBJ2-1	TRBV29-1	14	NA	TRBD2	CSTPGGGMFDEQFF	TGCAGCACTCCCGGCGGGGGTATGTTCGATGAGCAGTTCTTC
TRBJ2-5	TRBV30	15	NA	TRBD2	CAWSATGTSIETQYF	TGTGCCTGGAGTGCCACCGGGACTAGCATCGAGACCCAGTACTTC
TRBJ1-2	TRBV2	14	NA	TRBD1	CASSGTGPRAGYTF	TGTGCCAGCAGTGGGACAGGCCCCCGGGCAGGCTACACCTTC
TRBJ2-3	TRBV5-8	19	NA	TRBD2	CASSRGTSGSVRSTDTQYF	TGTGCCAGCAGCCGAGGGACTAGCGGGAGTGTGAGGAGCACAGATACGCAGTATTTT
TRBJ2-2	TRBV14	15	NA	NA	CASSQTSWGAGELFF	TGTGCCAGCAGCCAAACCTCGTGGGGGGCCGGGGAGCTGTTTTTT
TRBJ1-1	TRBV3-1/TRBV3-2	14	NA	NA	CASSQSMGVAEAFF	TGTGCCAGCAGCCAATCAATGGGAGTGGCTGAAGCTTTCTTT
TRBJ2-1	TRBV4-1	15	NA	TRBD1	CASSLWTGPRDEQFF	TGCGCCAGCAGCCTATGGACAGGGCCTCGCGATGAGCAGTTCTTC
TRBJ1-2	TRBV27	18	NA	TRBD1	CASSLTPGQGRPHYGYTF	TGTGCCAGCAGTTTAACTCCGGGACAGGGGCGTCCCCACTATGGCTACACCTTC
TRBJ2-7	TRBV4-3	14	NA	NA	CASSQDGGSYEQYF	TGCGCCAGCAGCCAAGATGGGGGGAGCTACGAGCAGTACTTC